This T cell receptor (beta chain) was obtained from a study of cytotoxic CD8 clonotypes in ibrutinib-treated CLL. On the study more broadly: Partial responders around 25, complete 2; roughly 12 progressed and about 15 stayed in remission by median roughly 6 years.

Depth targeted 1 in 200,000 to 1 in 1 million T cells, averaging roughly 9.7x coverage per clonotype. Sequencing was performed with immunoSEQ multiplex PCR; in TCRdb, only in-frame clones are kept and a portion is missing. The sample lists about 160,000 clones, roughly 84% occurring once. Cryopreserved PBMCs were the source of approximately 2 micrograms of genomic DNA, which went to TCR beta libraries. J lost 2 bases, V lost 0 bases, and 7 bases had no gene match. The CDR3 totals 17 residues. In germline, CDR1 is MGHRA, CDR2 YSYEKL. The chain employs TRBV4-1 and TRBJ2-4; 7 nucleotides match TRBD1. The TCR sequence derives from a human donor with chronic lymphocytic leukemia. The starting material was PBMCs, obtained at disease progression, from a patient treated with ibrutinib. The chain's CDR3 is CASSQENRGNTKNIQYF. CDR3 nucleotides: TGCGCCAGCAGCCAAGAGAACAGGGGCAATACCAAAAACATTCAGTACTTC.